Following are 14 T cell receptor beta chains from one sample sequenced in a study of blood T cell repertoires in COVID-19. Using immunoSEQ multiplex PCR, the repertoire was profiled, and TCRdb retains in-frame clones only, with some absent. The table lists 60,000 to 70,000 clones, around 82% of them singletons. Input material: peripheral blood. The receptors come from a man aged 50-60 years with active COVID-19.

This chain connects TRBV2 to TRBJ1-1; tentative D call: TRBD1 (5 bases). CDR1 and CDR2 from the germline V gene are SNHLY and FYNNEI. This CDR3 is built from 12 residues. The ends were cut back, 4 bases at V and 8 bases at J, with 11 bases in the middle. CDR3: CASSAGGGEAFF. The CDR3 DNA is TGTGCCAGCAGTGCGGGCGGGGGGGAAGCTTTCTTT.

There are a few counts of this clone. The genes are TRBV5-4 and TRBJ2-3, with D perhaps matching TRBD1 (6 bases). This CDR3 region has 15 residues. V was pared by 4 bases and J by 0 bases, with 12 bases between. CDR1 and CDR2 from the germline V gene are SGHNT and YYREEE (reference sequence). The CDR3 region has the DNA TGTGCCAGCAGCGGAAGACAGGACAGCACAGATACGCAGTATTTT. Translation gives CASSGRQDSTDTQYF.

The chain has TRBV2 and TRBJ2-3; weak D call: TRBD2 (5 bases). The germline V and J ends were trimmed by 6 bases and 6 bases, with 7 bases remaining between them. The CDR3 extends over 11 amino acids. Germline V gene sequence: CDR1 SNHLY, CDR2 FYNNEI. CDR3 in DNA: TGTGCCAGCAGAGTAGCGGATACGCAGTATTTT. Translation gives CASRVADTQYF. The complete variable domain, with remaining parts taken from reference TRBV2 and TRBJ2-3, reads EPEVTQTPSHQVTQMGQEVILRCVPISNHLYFYWYRQILGQKVEFLVSFYNNEISEKSEIFDDQFSVERPDGSNFTLKIRSTKLEDSAMYFCASRVADTQYFGPGTRLTVL.

This chain uses TRBV24-1 with TRBJ2-1; the match to TRBD1 covers 8 bases. CDR3 length: 17 amino acids. CDR1 and CDR2 from the germline V gene are KGHDR and SFDVKD. The V and J ends lost 3 bases and 2 bases, in that order; junction bases with no gene match: 8. CDR3 sequence reads: CATSDPLAGGTYNEQFF. The CDR3 coding sequence is TGTGCCACCAGTGATCCCCTCGCAGGGGGCACCTACAATGAGCAGTTCTTC.

The chain employs TRBV5-1 and TRBJ2-7; weak D call: TRBD1 (5 bases). V was pared by 4 bases and J by 3 bases, with 11 bases between. The CDR3 runs 13 residues. Germline values: CDR1 SGHRS, CDR2 YFSETQ. CDR3 loop: CASSGQGYYEQYF. The CDR3 DNA follows: TGCGCCAGCAGCGGTCAGGGATACTACGAGCAGTACTTC. Variable domain in full (rest from reference TRBV5-1 and TRBJ2-7): KAGVTQTPRYLIKTRGQQVTLSCSPISGHRSVSWYQQTPGQGLQFLFEYFSETQRNKGNFPGRFSGRQFSNSRSEMNVSTLELGDSALYLCASSGQGYYEQYFGPGTRLTVT.

The chain links TRBV4-2 to TRBJ1-2, with 11 bases lining up with TRBD1. V shed 4 bases and J 1 base; nucleotides not matched to a gene: 8. CDR3 size: 17 residues. Germline CDR1 LGHNA, CDR2 YNFKEQ. The CDR3 is CASSPNRDRGFNYGYTF. CDR3 nucleotides: TGTGCCAGCAGCCCCAACCGGGACAGGGGGTTTAACTATGGCTACACCTTC.

CDR3 DNA sequence: TGTGCCAGCAGTTACCAGGGAAAGGACTATGGCTACACCTTC. The encoded protein is CASSYQGKDYGYTF. The chain couples TRBV6-2 or TRBV6-3 to TRBJ1-2, with D possibly being TRBD1 (5 bases). The CDR3 contains 14 residues. Trimming left V 2 bases short and J 3 bases short, with 10 bases between. Per germline, CDR1 MNHEY and CDR2 SVGEGT.

The chain uses TRBV5-1 and TRBJ1-3, with TRBD1 matching over 7 bases. V lost 4 bases to trimming and J lost 0 bases; unmatched junction nucleotides: 4. The germline CDR1 and CDR2 sequences are SGHRS and YFSETQ. There are 15 residues in the CDR3. The CDR3 region has the DNA TGCGCCAGCAGCCCAGGGGGAACCTCTGGAAACACCATATATTTT. The encoded protein is CASSPGGTSGNTIYF.

The chain carries TRBV7-2 and TRBJ2-7; no firm D call. The CDR3 has 14 amino acids. The germline gives CDR1 SGHTA, CDR2 FQGNSA. Trimming shortened V by 5 bases and J by 0 bases, and 11 bases separated the two germline ends. CDR3 region: CASSPHHISYEQYF. The DNA for the CDR3 is TGTGCCAGCAGCCCTCACCACATCTCCTACGAGCAGTACTTC.

This rearrangement joins TRBV2 to TRBJ1-1; TRBD1 matches 10 bases. V shed 6 bases and J 5 bases; nucleotides not matched to a gene: 3. Per germline, CDR1 SNHLY and CDR2 FYNNEI. The CDR3 runs to 13 residues. The CDR3 nucleotides are TGTGCCAGCAGCGGACAGGGGGAAACTGAAGCTTTCTTT. The encoded protein is CASSGQGETEAFF.

The chain couples TRBV9 to TRBJ1-2, with 7 bases that match TRBD1. Germline V gene lookup returns CDR1 SGDLS and CDR2 YYNGEE. This CDR3 is built from 15 residues. The ends lost 0 bases at V and 4 bases at J; junction bases unmatched: 6. The CDR3 region is CASSVGGQTRYGYTF. The DNA of the CDR3 is TGTGCCAGCAGCGTAGGGGGACAGACTCGCTATGGCTACACCTTC.

The rearrangement links TRBV6-6 to TRBJ2-5; D possibly corresponds to TRBD2 (7 bases). CDR1 is MNHNY and CDR2 is SVGAGI in the germline V gene (reference sequence). Trimming shortened V by 6 bases and J by 1 base, and 15 bases separated the two germline ends. The CDR3 contains 15 residues. The CDR3 DNA is TGTGCCAGCAGGAGGGGGGGGGCGTCCCAAGAGACCCAGTACTTC. As protein: CASRRGGASQETQYF.

This chain uses TRBV5-1 with TRBJ1-5; tentative D call: TRBD1 (6 bases). The CDR3 loop spans 14 amino acids. Germline CDR1 is SGHRS and CDR2 is YFSETQ. Trimming took off 4 bases at V and 7 bases at J, with 15 bases between the two ends. CDR3 in DNA: TGCGCCAGCAGCCCTATGGGGGGGGGCCAGCCCCAGCATTTT. Its translation is CASSPMGGGQPQHF.

V is TRBV6-5 and J is TRBJ2-3; D might be TRBD1 (5 bases). This CDR3 is built from 14 residues. Germline CDR1 reads MNHEY; CDR2 reads SVGAGI. The V end was cut by 8 bases, the J end by 6 bases, with 18 bases between. The CDR3 sequence: CASAGRVYTDTQYF. CDR3 coding DNA: TGTGCCAGCGCCGGCAGGGTATATACGGATACGCAGTATTTT.